This T cell receptor beta chain was captured in a study of T cells after yellow fever vaccination. Study outcomes and limitations: Across the CD4 and CD8 compartments, a small share of clonotypes was present in both. Repertoires sorted by FACS could include abundant clonotypes that are contaminants from the bulk population.

TCRdb recomputed calls from the 5' RACE reads with MiXCR, one row per CDR3 protein. The profile shows under 550,000 distinct CDR3 sequences, around a fifth of them singletons. Note on this clonotype: The antigen remains unidentified.

The CDR3 sequence is 18 residues long. The germline V gene has CDR1 SGHAT and CDR2 FQDESV (reference sequence). The V and J ends lost 7 bases and 0 bases, in that order; junction bases with no gene match: 11. The source of this sequence is a man between 18 and 29 years old who received the YFV17D yellow fever vaccine. The sequences come from PBMCs, collected 21 days after the first yellow fever vaccination. The chain uses TRBV11-1 and TRBJ2-6; TRBD1 aligns across 8 bases. The CDR3 nucleotides are TGTGCCAGCACCGTTCCGGGACAGGACGACTCTGGGGCCAACGTCCTGACTTTC. This gives the protein CASTVPGQDDSGANVLTF.